This passage covers 20 T cell receptor beta chains from one sample sequenced in a study of cytomegalovirus exposure and HLA in healthy donors. Generated by immunoSEQ multiplex PCR, the TCRdb table keeps only in-frame clones and is missing some. The data hold 130,000 or so clones, with just under 90% observed a single time. Material: PBMCs. These receptor sequences come from a man between 25 and 39 years old in good health and CMV-seronegative.

The chain links TRBV4-1 to TRBJ1-5, with TRBD1 matching over 7 bases. V was clipped by 1 base and J by 6 bases; unmatched bases: 9. Germline V gene lookup returns CDR1 MGHRA and CDR2 YSYEKL. This CDR3 has 16 amino acids. The CDR3 DNA reads TGCGCCAGCAGCCAAGGATCGGCAGGGGGATTTCAGCCCCAGCATTTT. It is translated as CASSQGSAGGFQPQHF.

The chain recombines TRBV28 with TRBJ2-7; 10 nucleotides match TRBD1. The CDR3 length is 16 residues. V was pared by 3 bases and J by 6 bases, with 11 bases of the junction left unmatched. CDR1 is MDHEN, CDR2 SYDVKM, per germline. CDR3 DNA: TGTGCCAGCAGTTTGGTTGTCAGACAGGGGGCCATCGAGCAGTACTTC. This codes for CASSLVVRQGAIEQYF.

The V gene is TRBV6-1, the J gene TRBJ1-5; possible D gene TRBD1, 5 bases. Germline V gives CDR1 MNHNS, CDR2 SASEGT. Trimming shortened V by 7 bases and J by 4 bases, and 8 bases separated the two germline ends. The CDR3 length is 12 residues. The CDR3 DNA follows: TGTGCCAGCAACAGGACAAATCAGCCCCAGCATTTT. As protein: CASNRTNQPQHF.

The rearrangement links TRBV27 to TRBJ2-4, with D maybe TRBD1 (8 bases). Germline V gene sequence: CDR1 MNHEY, CDR2 SMNVEV (reference sequence). V was pared by 3 bases and J by 7 bases, with 16 bases between. There are 15 residues in the CDR3. The CDR3 is CASSLRTGRGNIQYF. The CDR3 coding sequence is TGTGCCAGCAGTTTGAGGACAGGGCGGGGGAACATTCAGTACTTC.

This CDR3 is CASSVVPAGESYNEQFF. Here the CDR3 DNA reads TGTGCCAGCAGCGTAGTTCCAGCGGGGGAGTCCTACAATGAGCAGTTCTTC. The rearrangement joins TRBV9 to TRBJ2-1; TRBD2 aligns across 8 bases. This CDR3 contains 17 residues. V shed 0 bases, J shed 1 base, and the junction held 6 bases outside the gene matches. Germline assignment: CDR1 SGDLS and CDR2 YYNGEE. Using reference TRBV9 and TRBJ2-1 for the parts outside the CDR3, the full variable domain is DSGVTQTPKHLITATGQRVTLRCSPRSGDLSVYWYQQSLDQGLQFLIQYYNGEERAKGNILERFSAQQFPDLHSELNLSSLELGDSALYFCASSVVPAGESYNEQFFGPGTRLTVL.

V gene TRBV5-1 combines with J gene TRBJ1-2; D unclear. Looked up from germline, CDR1 is SGHRS and CDR2 is YFSETQ. The V end lost 4 bases, the J end lost 7 bases, and 11 bases lay between the germline ends. The CDR3 extends over 12 amino acids. The CDR3: CASSALDGGYTF. The CDR3 DNA reads TGCGCCAGCAGCGCGCTCGATGGTGGCTACACCTTC.

This chain links TRBV9 with TRBJ1-1; possible D gene TRBD1, 5 bases. The CDR3 totals 14 residues. V was pared by 0 bases and J by 1 base, with 7 bases between. CDR1 and CDR2 from the germline V gene are SGDLS and YYNGEE. The CDR3 sequence: CASSVVGQNTEAFF. In DNA, the CDR3 is TGTGCCAGCAGCGTAGTGGGGCAGAACACTGAAGCTTTCTTT.

The count of this clone is one. The genes are TRBV28 and TRBJ2-2; D gene uncertain. With 2 bases removed from V and 4 bases from J, the gap between germline ends came to 8 bases. The length of the CDR3 is 14 residues. CDR1 is MDHEN, CDR2 SYDVKM, per germline. The CDR3, as DNA: TGTGCCAGCAGTTTAGGCTCAGGCACCGGGGAGCTGTTTTTT. It is translated as CASSLGSGTGELFF.

This clone was picked up one time. The chain couples TRBV27 to TRBJ1-6; a possible D gene is TRBD1 (6 bases). Per the germline V gene, CDR1 is MNHEY and CDR2 is SMNVEV (reference sequence). The CDR3 runs 20 residues. The germline V and J ends were trimmed by 6 bases and 0 bases, with 24 bases remaining between them. The CDR3, as DNA: TGTGCCAGCAGCTCCGAGCCCTGGTTGGGGGCCACCTCCTATAATTCACCCCTCCACTTT. Its translation: CASSSEPWLGATSYNSPLHF.

This chain uses TRBV23-1 with TRBJ1-2; 9 bases fit TRBD1. TRBV23-1 is an ORF; its function is uncertain. The CDR3 length is 15 residues. Trimming cost V 9 bases and J 6 bases; bases outside gene matches: 14. As DNA, the CDR3 is TGCGCCAGTTCCCCCGGGACAGGGAAATTCAATGGCTACACCTTC. This translates into CASSPGTGKFNGYTF.

The CDR3 bases are TGCAGCGTTGAAGCCGGGACAAGGAGCTCTGGAAACACCATATATTTT. Its protein is CSVEAGTRSSGNTIYF. J is TRBJ1-3 and V is TRBV29-1, with a tentative D call TRBD1 (6 bases). Germline V lookup: CDR1 SQVTM, CDR2 ANQGSEA. V was shortened by 1 base and J by 0 bases, with 13 bases between the two germline ends. This CDR3 has 16 amino acids.

The chain links TRBV28 to TRBJ2-7; no firm D call. V was shortened by 3 bases and J by 2 bases, with 11 bases between the two germline ends. Germline V gene data show CDR1 as MDHEN and CDR2 as SYDVKM. CDR3 length: 14 residues. The CDR3: CASSFSGPPYEQYF. The DNA for the CDR3 is TGTGCCAGCAGTTTCTCGGGTCCCCCCTACGAGCAGTACTTC.

CDR3: CASSDTDNEQFF. The CDR3 DNA reads as TGTGCCAGCAGCGATACAGACAATGAGCAGTTCTTC. This sequence joins TRBV7-2 and TRBJ2-1; D remains unclear. Germline CDR1 and CDR2: SGHTA and FQGNSA. The CDR3 covers 12 residues. V lost 5 bases and J 5 bases, leaving 7 bases between the germline ends.

The chain joins TRBV7-9 to TRBJ2-3; a weak D match, TRBD1 (5 bases). CDR3 length equals 14 residues. The germline V gene encodes CDR1 SEHNR and CDR2 FQNEAQ (reference sequence). Between the trimmed V and J ends, which lost 7 bases and 3 bases, there was a span of 14 bases. CDR3 DNA sequence: TGTGCCAGCAACCTGGGCAGGGCGACAGATACGCAGTATTTT. Translation gives CASNLGRATDTQYF.

J is TRBJ2-7 and V is TRBV5-1, with 9 bases aligning to TRBD2. The J segment lost 5 bases and the V segment lost 4 bases, leaving 4 bases of the junction unmatched. The length of the CDR3 is 13 residues. Germline V gene sequence: CDR1 SGHRS, CDR2 YFSETQ. The CDR3 sequence is CASSGLAGNEQYF. The CDR3 nucleotides read TGCGCCAGCAGCGGCCTAGCGGGGAACGAGCAGTACTTC.

This chain uses TRBV4-1 with TRBJ2-1, with 7 nucleotides matching TRBD1. Germline CDR1 and CDR2: MGHRA and YSYEKL. The CDR3 sequence is 15 residues long. The V gene end was trimmed by 1 base and the J gene end by 4 bases; junction bases not matched to a gene: 4. The CDR3: CASSQGRGPYNEQFF. The CDR3 region has the DNA TGCGCCAGCAGCCAAGGTAGGGGGCCTTACAATGAGCAGTTCTTC.

The chain combines TRBV5-8 with TRBJ1-5, with a possible D match to TRBD1 (6 bases). Germline V gene data show CDR1 as SGHTS and CDR2 as YDEGEE. Trimming took off 0 bases at V and 4 bases at J, with 14 bases between the two ends. The CDR3 sequence is 16 residues long. In DNA, the CDR3 is TGTGCCAGCAGCTTGGATGGGGGGGCTCGTAATCAGCCCCAGCATTTT. Translated, it gives CASSLDGGARNQPQHF.

The chain links TRBV28 to TRBJ2-1; TRBD2 is a possible D gene (5 bases). Germline CDR1 MDHEN, CDR2 SYDVKM. This CDR3 region has 20 residues. Trimming pared 5 bases from V and 3 bases from J, leaving 29 bases between. This CDR3 reads CASSQPSGHSGLKGYNEQFF. The CDR3 coding sequence is TGTGCCAGCAGTCAACCAAGTGGGCACTCGGGGTTGAAAGGCTACAATGAGCAGTTCTTC. The variable domain in full, with the rest retrieved from reference TRBV28 and TRBJ2-1, is DVKVTQSSRYLVKRTGEKVFLECVQDMDHENMFWYRQDPGLGLRLIYFSYDVKMKEKGDIPEGYSVSREKKERFSLILESASTNQTSMYLCASSQPSGHSGLKGYNEQFFGPGTRLTVL.

The chain carries TRBV6-1 and TRBJ2-1; 7 bases agree with TRBD1. The CDR3 has 15 residues. Trimming at V came to 5 bases and at J to 0 bases, leaving 4 bases not matched to a gene. Germline loops: CDR1 MNHNS, CDR2 SASEGT. The CDR3 region has the DNA TGTGCCAGCAGTTGGGACAGATTCTCCTACAATGAGCAGTTCTTC. It translates to CASSWDRFSYNEQFF.

The V and J genes are TRBV6-4 and TRBJ2-1, with D uncertain. Germline values: CDR1 MRHNA, CDR2 SNTAGT. The CDR3 consists of 15 residues. Trimming took off 0 bases at V and 8 bases at J, with 14 bases between the two ends. The CDR3, as DNA: TGTGCCAGCAGTGACTCTAGTAGACTTCGGGATGAGCAGTTCTTC. This codes for CASSDSSRLRDEQFF.